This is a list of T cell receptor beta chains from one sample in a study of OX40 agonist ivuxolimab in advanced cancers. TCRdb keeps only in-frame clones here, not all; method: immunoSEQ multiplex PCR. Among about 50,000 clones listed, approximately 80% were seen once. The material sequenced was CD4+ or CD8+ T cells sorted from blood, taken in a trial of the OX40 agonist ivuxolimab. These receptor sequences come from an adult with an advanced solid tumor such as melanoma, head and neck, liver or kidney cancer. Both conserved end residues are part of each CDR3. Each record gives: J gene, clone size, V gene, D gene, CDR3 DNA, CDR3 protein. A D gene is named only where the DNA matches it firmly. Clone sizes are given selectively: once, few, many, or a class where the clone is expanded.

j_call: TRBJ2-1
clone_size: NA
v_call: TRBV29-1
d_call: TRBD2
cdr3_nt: TGCAGCACCGGGACTAGAGTCTACAATGAGCAGTTCTTC
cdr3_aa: CSTGTRVYNEQFF

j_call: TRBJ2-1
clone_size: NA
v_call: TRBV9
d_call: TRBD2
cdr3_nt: TGTGCCAGCAGCCCCCCTCCGGGGGAGGGTTACAATGAGCAGTTCTTC
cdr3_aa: CASSPPPGEGYNEQFF

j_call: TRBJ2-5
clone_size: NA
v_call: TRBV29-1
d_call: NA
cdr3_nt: TGCAGCGTTGGCAGCGTCGTAGGGACACAAGAGACCCAGTACTTC
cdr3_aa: CSVGSVVGTQETQYF

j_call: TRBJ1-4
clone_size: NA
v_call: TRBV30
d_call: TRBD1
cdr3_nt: TGTGCCTGGTCTCCGGGACAGAGTAATGAAAAACTGTTTTTT
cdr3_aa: CAWSPGQSNEKLFF

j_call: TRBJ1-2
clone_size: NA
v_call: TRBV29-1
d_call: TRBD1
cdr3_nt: TGCAGCGTTGAGGGGGGTGTGAGGGACAGAAGAACCTTCAACTATGGCTACACCTTC
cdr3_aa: CSVEGGVRDRRTFNYGYTF

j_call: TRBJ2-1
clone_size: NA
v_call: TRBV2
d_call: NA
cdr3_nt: TGTGCCAGCGGGCGTTACAATGAGCAGTTCTTC
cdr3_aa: CASGRYNEQFF

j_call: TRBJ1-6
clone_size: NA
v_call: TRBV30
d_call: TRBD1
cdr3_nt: TGTGCCTGGACCGTGGACAGGGGAAATAATTCACCCCTCCACTTT
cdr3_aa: CAWTVDRGNNSPLHF

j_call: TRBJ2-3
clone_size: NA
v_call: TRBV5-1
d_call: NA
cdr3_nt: TGCGCCAGCAGCTTGGTTGGTAGCGATAGCACAGATACGCAGTATTTT
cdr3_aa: CASSLVGSDSTDTQYF

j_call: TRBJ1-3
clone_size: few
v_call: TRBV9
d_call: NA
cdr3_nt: TGTGCCAGCAGCCCGACCGGGACGGGTGGAAACACCATATATTTT
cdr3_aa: CASSPTGTGGNTIYF

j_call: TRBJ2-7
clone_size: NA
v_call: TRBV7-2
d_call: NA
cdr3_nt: TGTGCCAGCAGCCTAATAGGCGGGGTAAAGTACGAGCAGTACTTC
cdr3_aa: CASSLIGGVKYEQYF

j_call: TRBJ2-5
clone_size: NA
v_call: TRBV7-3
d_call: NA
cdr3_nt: TGTGCCAGCAGCTTACAGGGGTCGGAGACCCAGTACTTC
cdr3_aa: CASSLQGSETQYF

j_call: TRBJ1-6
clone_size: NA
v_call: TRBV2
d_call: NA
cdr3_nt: TGTGCCAGCAGGGGCGAGTTCTCACCCCTCCACTTT
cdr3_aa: CASRGEFSPLHF

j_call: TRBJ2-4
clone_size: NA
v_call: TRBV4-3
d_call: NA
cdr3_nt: TGCGCCAGCACCCAAGAATGGACCGGACAGTCTAACATTCAGTACTTC
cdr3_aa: CASTQEWTGQSNIQYF

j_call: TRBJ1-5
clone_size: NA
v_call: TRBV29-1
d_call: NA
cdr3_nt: TGCAGCGTCGGAGAGAATAGCAATCAGCCCCAGCATTTT
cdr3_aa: CSVGENSNQPQHF

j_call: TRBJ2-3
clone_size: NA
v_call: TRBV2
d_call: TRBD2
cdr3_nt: TGTGCCAGCAGTGGGACTAGGGTAAACACAGATACGCAGTATTTT
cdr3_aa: CASSGTRVNTDTQYF

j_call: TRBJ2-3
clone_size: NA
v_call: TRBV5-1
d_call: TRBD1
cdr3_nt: TGCGCCAGCAGCCGGACAGGAGATACGCAGTATTTT
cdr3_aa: CASSRTGDTQYF

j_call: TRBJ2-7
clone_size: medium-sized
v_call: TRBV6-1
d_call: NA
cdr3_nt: TGTGCCAGCAGTGATCTGGCAGGGCCGCCTAGTGACGAGCAGTACTTC
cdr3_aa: CASSDLAGPPSDEQYF

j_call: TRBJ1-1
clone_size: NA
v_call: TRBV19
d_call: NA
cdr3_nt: TGTGCCAGTAGTATACAGCGAAACACTGAAGCTTTCTTT
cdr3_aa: CASSIQRNTEAFF

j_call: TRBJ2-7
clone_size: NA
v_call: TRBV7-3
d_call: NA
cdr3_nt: TGTGCCAGCAGCTTAATGGAAAACAGCGAGCAGTACTTC
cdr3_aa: CASSLMENSEQYF

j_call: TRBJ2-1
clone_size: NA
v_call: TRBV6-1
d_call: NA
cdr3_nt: TGTGCCAGCACGGCCAGGGTGATCTACAATGAGCAGTTCTTC
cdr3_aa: CASTARVIYNEQFF

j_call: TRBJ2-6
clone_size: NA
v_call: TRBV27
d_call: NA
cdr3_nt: TGTGCCAGCAGTTCGGGATTCACTGGGGCCAACGTCCTGACTTTC
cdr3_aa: CASSSGFTGANVLTF

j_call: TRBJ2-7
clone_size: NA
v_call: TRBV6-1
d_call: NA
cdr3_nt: TGTGCCAGCAGTGAAGCTCCCGGCGGACCCTACGAGCAGTACTTC
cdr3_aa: CASSEAPGGPYEQYF

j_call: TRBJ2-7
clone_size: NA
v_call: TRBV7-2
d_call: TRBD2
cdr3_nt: TGTGCCAGCAGCGCCACTAGCGGGAGGGCCTACGAGCAGTACTTC
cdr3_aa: CASSATSGRAYEQYF

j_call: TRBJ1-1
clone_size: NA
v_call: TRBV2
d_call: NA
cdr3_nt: TGTGCCAGCATCGTTGGGAGGAACACTGAAGCTTTCTTT
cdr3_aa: CASIVGRNTEAFF

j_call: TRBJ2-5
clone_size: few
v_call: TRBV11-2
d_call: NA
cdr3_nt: TGTGCCAGCAGGGTCCCGGGACGGCAAAAAGAGACCCAGTACTTC
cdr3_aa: CASRVPGRQKETQYF

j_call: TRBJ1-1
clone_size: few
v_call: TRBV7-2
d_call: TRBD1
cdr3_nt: TGTGCCAGCAGCTTAGCGTTTTGGGACAGGGGGCCGAACACTGAAGCTTTCTTT
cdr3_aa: CASSLAFWDRGPNTEAFF

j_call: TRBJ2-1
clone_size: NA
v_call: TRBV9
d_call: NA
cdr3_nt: TGTGCCAGCAGCCCCGACCACAATGAGCAGTTCTTC
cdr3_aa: CASSPDHNEQFF

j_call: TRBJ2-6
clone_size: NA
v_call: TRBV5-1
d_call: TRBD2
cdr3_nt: TGCGCCAGCACCTACACTAGCGGGATATACTCTGGGGCCAACGTCCTGACTTTC
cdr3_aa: CASTYTSGIYSGANVLTF

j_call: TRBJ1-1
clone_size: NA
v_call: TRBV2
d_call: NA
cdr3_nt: TGTGCCAGCAGTCCTAGGGGGATATCTGAAGCTTTCTTT
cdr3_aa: CASSPRGISEAFF

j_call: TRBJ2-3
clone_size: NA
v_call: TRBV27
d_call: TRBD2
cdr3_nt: TGTGCCAGCAGTGAAAAGACTAGCGGGCCCTCCCCTGACACAGATACGCAGTATTTT
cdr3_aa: CASSEKTSGPSPDTDTQYF

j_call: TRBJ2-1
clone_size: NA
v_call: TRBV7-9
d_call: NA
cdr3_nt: TGTGCCGGGGGGAGCTCCTACAATGAGCAGTTCTTC
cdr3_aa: CAGGSSYNEQFF

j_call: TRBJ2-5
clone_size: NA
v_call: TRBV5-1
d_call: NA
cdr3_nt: TGCGCCAGCAGCTTGGCCCAGGGAGGCGGGCAAGAGACCCAGTACTTC
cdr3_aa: CASSLAQGGGQETQYF

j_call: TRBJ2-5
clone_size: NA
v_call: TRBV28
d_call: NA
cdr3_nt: TGTGCCAGCAGTATCATCTACCACGGAAAAGAGACCCAGTACTTC
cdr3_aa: CASSIIYHGKETQYF

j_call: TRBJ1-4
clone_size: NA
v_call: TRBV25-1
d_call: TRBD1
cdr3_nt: TGTGCCAGCAGATTTACATCGACAGGGGGTAATGAAAAACTGTTTTTT
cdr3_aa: CASRFTSTGGNEKLFF

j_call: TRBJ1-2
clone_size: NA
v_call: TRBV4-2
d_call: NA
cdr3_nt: TGTGCCAGCAGCCAAGAAGGTACGGCTAACTATGGCTACACCTTC
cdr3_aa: CASSQEGTANYGYTF

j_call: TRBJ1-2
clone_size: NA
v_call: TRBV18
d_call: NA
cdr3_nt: TGTGCCAGCTCACCCATTACAGAGAACTATGGCTACACCTTC
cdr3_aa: CASSPITENYGYTF

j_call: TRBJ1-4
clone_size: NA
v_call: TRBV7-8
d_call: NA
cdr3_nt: TGTGCCAGCAGTCCAAGCAGAACTAATGAAAAACTGTTTTTT
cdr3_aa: CASSPSRTNEKLFF

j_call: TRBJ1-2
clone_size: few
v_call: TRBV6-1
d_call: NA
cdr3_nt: TGTGCCAGCAGTGAGGGAGGAGCCTCGAAGCGCGGCTACACCTTC
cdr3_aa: CASSEGGASKRGYTF

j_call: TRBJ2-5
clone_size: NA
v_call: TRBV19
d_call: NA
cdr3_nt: TGTGCCAGTAATAGACAGGGACTGAGAGAGACCCAGTACTTC
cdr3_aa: CASNRQGLRETQYF

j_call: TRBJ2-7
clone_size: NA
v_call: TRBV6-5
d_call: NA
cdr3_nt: TGTGCCAGCAGTCCCAGGACTATTCCCTACGAGCAGTACTTC
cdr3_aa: CASSPRTIPYEQYF

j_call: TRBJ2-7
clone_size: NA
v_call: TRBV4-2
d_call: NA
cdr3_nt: TGTGCCAGCAGCCAAGATTTGGTCTCCTCAAGCTCCTACGAGCAGTACTTC
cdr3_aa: CASSQDLVSSSSYEQYF

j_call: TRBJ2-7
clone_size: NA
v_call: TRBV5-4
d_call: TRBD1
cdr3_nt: TGTGCCAGCAGTCCGGGACAGAACTCCTACGAGCAGTACTTC
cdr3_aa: CASSPGQNSYEQYF

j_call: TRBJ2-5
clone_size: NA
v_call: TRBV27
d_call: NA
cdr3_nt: TGTGCCAGCAGTTCTGTTGGAGAGACCCAGTACTTC
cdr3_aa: CASSSVGETQYF

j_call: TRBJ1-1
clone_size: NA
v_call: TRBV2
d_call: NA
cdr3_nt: TGTGCCAGCAGTGGTGGGGCTCCGGGGACTGAAGCTTTCTTT
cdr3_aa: CASSGGAPGTEAFF

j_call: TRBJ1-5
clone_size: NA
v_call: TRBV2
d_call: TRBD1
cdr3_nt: TGTGCCAGCAACTTAGACAGGGAAGATTTTGATCAGCCCCAGCATTTT
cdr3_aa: CASNLDREDFDQPQHF

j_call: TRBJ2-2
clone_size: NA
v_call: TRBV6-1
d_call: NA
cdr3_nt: TGTGCCAGCAGTGCCCGGGACCCCCGAGGGACCGGGGAGCTGTTTTTT
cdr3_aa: CASSARDPRGTGELFF

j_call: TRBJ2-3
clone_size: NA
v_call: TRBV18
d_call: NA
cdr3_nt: TGTGCCAGCTCGCAGACCCAGGCCCCGGGGACAGATACGCAGTATTTT
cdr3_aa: CASSQTQAPGTDTQYF

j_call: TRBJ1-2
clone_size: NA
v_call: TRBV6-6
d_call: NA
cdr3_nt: TGTGCCAGCAGTTACGGGGCGACAAGTAACTATGGCTACACCTTC
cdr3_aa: CASSYGATSNYGYTF

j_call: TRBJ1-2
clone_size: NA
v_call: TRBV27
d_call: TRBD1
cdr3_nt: TGTGCCAGCAGTTCGGACCACAGGGGAACGAACTATGGCTACACCTTC
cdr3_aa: CASSSDHRGTNYGYTF

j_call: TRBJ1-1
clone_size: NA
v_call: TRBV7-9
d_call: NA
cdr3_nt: TGTGCCAGCAGCTTAGTTGGCCGTGGTGGGGAGACTTTCTTT
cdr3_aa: CASSLVGRGGETFF

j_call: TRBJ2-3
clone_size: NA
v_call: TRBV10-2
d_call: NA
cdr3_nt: TGCGCCAGCAGTTGGAATAGGGTTGCGGATACGCAGTATTTT
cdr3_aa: CASSWNRVADTQYF

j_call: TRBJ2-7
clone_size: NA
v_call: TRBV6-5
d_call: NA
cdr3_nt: TGTGCCAGCAGACTGGTCTACGAGCAGTACTTC
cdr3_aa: CASRLVYEQYF

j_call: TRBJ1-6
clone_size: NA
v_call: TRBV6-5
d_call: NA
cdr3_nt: TGTGCCAGCAGTTACGGCGGACGCGGCGTGTCCCTCCACTTT
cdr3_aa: CASSYGGRGVSLHF